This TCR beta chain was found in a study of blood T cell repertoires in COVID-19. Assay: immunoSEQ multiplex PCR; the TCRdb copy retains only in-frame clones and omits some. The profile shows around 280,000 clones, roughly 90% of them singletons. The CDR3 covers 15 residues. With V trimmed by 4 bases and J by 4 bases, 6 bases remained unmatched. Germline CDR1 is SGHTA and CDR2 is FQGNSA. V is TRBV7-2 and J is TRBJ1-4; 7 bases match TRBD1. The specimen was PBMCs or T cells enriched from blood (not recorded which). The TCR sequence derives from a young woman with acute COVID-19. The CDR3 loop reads CASSSQGNLNEKLFF. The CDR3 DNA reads TGTGCCAGCAGCTCACAGGGGAATCTTAATGAAAAACTGTTTTTT.